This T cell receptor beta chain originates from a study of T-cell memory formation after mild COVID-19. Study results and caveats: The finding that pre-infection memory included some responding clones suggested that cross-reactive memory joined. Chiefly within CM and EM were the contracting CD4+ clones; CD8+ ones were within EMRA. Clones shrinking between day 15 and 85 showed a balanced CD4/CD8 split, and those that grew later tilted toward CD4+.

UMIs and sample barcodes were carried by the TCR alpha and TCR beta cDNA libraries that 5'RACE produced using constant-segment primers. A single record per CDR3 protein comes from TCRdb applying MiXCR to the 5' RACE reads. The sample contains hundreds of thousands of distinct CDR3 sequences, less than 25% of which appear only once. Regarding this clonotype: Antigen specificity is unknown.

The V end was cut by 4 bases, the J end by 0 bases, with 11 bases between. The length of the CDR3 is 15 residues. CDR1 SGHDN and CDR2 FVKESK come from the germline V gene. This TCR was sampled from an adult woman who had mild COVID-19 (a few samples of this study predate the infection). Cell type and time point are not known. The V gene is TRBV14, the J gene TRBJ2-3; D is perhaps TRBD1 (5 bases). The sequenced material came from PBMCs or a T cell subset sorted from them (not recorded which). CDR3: CASSLTVRSTDTQYF. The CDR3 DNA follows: TGTGCCAGCAGCCTGACAGTCAGGAGCACAGATACGCAGTATTTT. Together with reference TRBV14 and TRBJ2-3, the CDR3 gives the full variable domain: EAGVTQFPSHSVIEKGQTVTLRCDPISGHDNLYWYRRVMGKEIKFLLHFVKESKQDESGMPNNRFLAERTGGTYSTLKVQPAELEDSGVYFCASSLTVRSTDTQYFGPGTRLTVL.